This TCR beta chain appears in the sequencing data of a study of blood T cell repertoires in COVID-19. The overall study: Donors in the United States, Italy and Spain gave samples during acute or convalescent COVID-19. Sources were T cells, B-cell-depleted T cells, or PBMCs; the material itself was cDNA or gDNA.

This clone showed up just a few times. Under the authors' procedure: Counts of nucleated cells, estimated from reference gene primer amplification, were obtained. Clones were sequenced by immunoSEQ multiplex PCR, and TCRdb holds only the in-frame ones, with some missing. D and trimming come from the DNA, and the V and J calls and clone size come from that table. The sample consists of 200,000 to 250,000 clones, about nine tenths of them appearing once. The specimen was peripheral blood. This TCR was sampled from a man in his fifties with acute or convalescent COVID-19.

This chain's CDR3 is CASTGGSYGYTF. The CDR3 bases are TGTGCCAGCACAGGAGGTAGCTATGGCTACACCTTC. This sequence joins TRBV6-6 and TRBJ1-2, with D hard to call. There are 12 residues in the CDR3. The germline CDR1 and CDR2 sequences are MNHNY and SVGAGI (reference sequence). V shed 7 bases and J shed 4 bases, with 10 bases lying between them.